This T cell receptor beta chain came from a study of blood T cell repertoires in COVID-19. Study-level information: Acute-phase and convalescent COVID-19 samples originated in the United States, Italy and Spain. Nucleic acid was either cDNA or gDNA, and it came from T cells, B-cell-depleted T cells, or PBMCs.

The authors' processing: Estimation of nucleated cell counts relied on the amplification of reference gene primers. Sequencing was performed with immunoSEQ multiplex PCR; in TCRdb, only in-frame clones are kept and a portion is missing. That table supplies the V and J calls and clone size; D and trimming were determined from the DNA. The sample contains some 130,000 clones, about 80% of which appear only once. From germline, CDR1 is MNHNY and CDR2 SVGAGI (reference sequence). Unmatched junction bases numbered 3, after V lost 6 bases and J lost 7 bases. The CDR3 runs to 12 residues. The TCR comes from a man aged 55 to 70 with acute or convalescent COVID-19. Sequenced sample: peripheral blood. The rearrangement joins TRBV6-6 to TRBJ1-5; 7 bases agree with TRBD1. The CDR3 region is CASRQGDQPQHF. The DNA of the CDR3 is TGTGCCAGCAGGCAGGGGGACCAGCCCCAGCATTTT.